This T cell receptor beta chain was recovered during a study of T cells after posttransplantation cyclophosphamide. TCRdb's copy holds only in-frame clones and misses some; the assay was immunoSEQ multiplex PCR. This sample has around 2,800 clones; over 75% occur once, and the top ten carry about an eighth. Peripheral blood was collected from the related graft donor on the marrow donation day. The germline V gene encodes CDR1 MNHNS and CDR2 SASEGT. J gave up 6 bases and V 3 bases, and 11 bases lay outside the gene matches. The length of the CDR3 is 17 residues. Study results and caveats: Donor-recipient repertoire similarity was low at 1-2 months, rising over year one. Blood and skin or GI T cell repertoires showed limited TRB overlap. TRB clonality was highly associated with recipient CMV seropositivity and reactivation.

Of note for this clone: The antigen is not known.

The source material was CD8+ T cells sorted from PBMCs. The origin of this receptor is a woman aged 45-65 years in good health and a related stem cell transplant donor. V gene TRBV6-1 combines with J gene TRBJ1-4; 9 nucleotides align to TRBD1. The CDR3 nucleotides read TGTGCCAGCAGTGAGTTAGGGACAGGGTATTACTATGAAAAACTGTTTTTT. The encoded protein is CASSELGTGYYYEKLFF.